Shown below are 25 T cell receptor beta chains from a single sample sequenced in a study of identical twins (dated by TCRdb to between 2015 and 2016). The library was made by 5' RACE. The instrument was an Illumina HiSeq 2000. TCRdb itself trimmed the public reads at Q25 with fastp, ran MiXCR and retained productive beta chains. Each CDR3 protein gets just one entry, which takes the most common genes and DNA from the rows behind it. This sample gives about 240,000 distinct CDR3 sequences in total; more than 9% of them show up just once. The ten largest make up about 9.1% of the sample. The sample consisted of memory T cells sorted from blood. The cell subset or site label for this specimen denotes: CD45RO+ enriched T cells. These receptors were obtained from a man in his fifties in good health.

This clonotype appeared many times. Here the CDR3 reads CSARRSWDEQFF. The CDR3 DNA reads TGCAGTGCTAGACGGAGTTGGGATGAGCAGTTCTTC. The genes are TRBV20-1 and TRBJ2-1; D not certain. Looked up from germline, CDR1 is DFQATT and CDR2 is SNEGSKA (reference sequence). The CDR3 loop spans 12 amino acids. V lost 2 bases and J 8 bases, leaving 10 bases between the germline ends.

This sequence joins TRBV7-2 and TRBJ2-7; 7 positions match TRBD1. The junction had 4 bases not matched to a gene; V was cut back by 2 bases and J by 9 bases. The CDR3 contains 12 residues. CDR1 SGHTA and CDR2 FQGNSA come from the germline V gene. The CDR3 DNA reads TGTGCCAGCAGCTTAAGGACAGGTCGGCAGTACTTC. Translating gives CASSLRTGRQYF.

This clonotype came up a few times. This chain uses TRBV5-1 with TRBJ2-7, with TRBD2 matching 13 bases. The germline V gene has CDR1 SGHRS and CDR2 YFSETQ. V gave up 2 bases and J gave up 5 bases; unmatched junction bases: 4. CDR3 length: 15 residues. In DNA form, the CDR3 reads TGCGCCAGCAGCTTATCCGGGACTAGCGGGAACGAGCAGTACTTC. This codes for CASSLSGTSGNEQYF.

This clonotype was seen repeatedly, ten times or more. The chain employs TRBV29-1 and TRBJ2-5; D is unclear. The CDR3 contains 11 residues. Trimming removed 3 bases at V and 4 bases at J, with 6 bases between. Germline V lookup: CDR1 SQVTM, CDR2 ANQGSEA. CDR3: CSVEVAETQYF. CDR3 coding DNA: TGCAGCGTTGAGGTGGCAGAGACCCAGTACTTC.

The CDR3 DNA sequence: TGTGCCAGCAGCCATCAGGGTTGGGAGCAGTTCTTC. Its translation is CASSHQGWEQFF. The chain combines TRBV3-1 with TRBJ2-1; possible D gene TRBD1, 5 bases. The V gene's germline CDR1 is LGHDT and CDR2 YNNKEL (reference sequence). The CDR3 has 12 residues. V lost 3 bases, J lost 10 bases, and 10 bases lay in between.

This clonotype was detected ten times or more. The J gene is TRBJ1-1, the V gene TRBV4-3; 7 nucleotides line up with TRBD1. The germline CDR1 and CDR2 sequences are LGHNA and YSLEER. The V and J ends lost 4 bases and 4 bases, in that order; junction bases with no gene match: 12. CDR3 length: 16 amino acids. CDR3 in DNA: TGCGCCAGCAGCCTTCGACAGGGCAGGGGGGCCACTGAAGCTTTCTTT. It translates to CASSLRQGRGATEAFF.

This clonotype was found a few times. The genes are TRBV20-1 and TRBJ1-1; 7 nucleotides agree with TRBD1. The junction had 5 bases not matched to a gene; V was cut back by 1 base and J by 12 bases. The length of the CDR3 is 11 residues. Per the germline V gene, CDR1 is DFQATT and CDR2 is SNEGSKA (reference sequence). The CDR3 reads CSARGGQLPFF. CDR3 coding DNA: TGCAGTGCTAGAGGGGGACAGCTGCCTTTCTTT.

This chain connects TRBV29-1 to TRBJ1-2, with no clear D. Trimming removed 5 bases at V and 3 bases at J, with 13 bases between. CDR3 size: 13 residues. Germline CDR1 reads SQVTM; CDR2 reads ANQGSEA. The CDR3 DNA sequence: TGCAGCGTTATCTATATTGTTGACTATGGCTACACCTTC. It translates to CSVIYIVDYGYTF. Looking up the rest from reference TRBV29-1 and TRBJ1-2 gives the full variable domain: SAVISQKPSRDICQRGTSLTIQCQVDSQVTMMFWYRQQPGQSLTLIATANQGSEATYESGFVIDKFPISRPNLTFSTLTVSNMSPEDSSIYLCSVIYIVDYGYTFGSGTRLTVV.

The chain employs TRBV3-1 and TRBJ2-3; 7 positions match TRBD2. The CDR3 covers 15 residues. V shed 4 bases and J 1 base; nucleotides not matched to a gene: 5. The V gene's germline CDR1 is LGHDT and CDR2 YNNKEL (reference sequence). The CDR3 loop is CASSLTSARTDTQYF. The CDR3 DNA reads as TGTGCCAGCAGCCTCACTAGCGCCCGCACAGATACGCAGTATTTT.

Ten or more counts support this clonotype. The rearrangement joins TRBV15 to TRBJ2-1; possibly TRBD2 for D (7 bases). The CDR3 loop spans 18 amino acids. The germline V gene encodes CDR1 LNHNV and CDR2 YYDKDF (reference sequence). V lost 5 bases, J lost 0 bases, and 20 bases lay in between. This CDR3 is CATSGSGGGRSSYNEQFF. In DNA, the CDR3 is TGTGCCACCAGCGGGTCGGGCGGGGGCAGAAGCTCCTACAATGAGCAGTTCTTC. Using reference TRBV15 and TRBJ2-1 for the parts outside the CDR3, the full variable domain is DAMVIQNPRYQVTQFGKPVTLSCSQTLNHNVMYWYQQKSSQAPKLLFHYYDKDFNNEADTPDNFQSRRPNTSFCFLDIRSPGLGDTAMYLCATSGSGGGRSSYNEQFFGPGTRLTVL.

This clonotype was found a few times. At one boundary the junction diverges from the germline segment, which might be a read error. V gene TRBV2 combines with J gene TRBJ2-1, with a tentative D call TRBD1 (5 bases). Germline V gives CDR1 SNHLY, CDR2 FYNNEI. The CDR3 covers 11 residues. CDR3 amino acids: CASRIDSGQVF. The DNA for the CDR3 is TGTGCCAGCAGGATTGACAGTGGCCAGGTCTTC.

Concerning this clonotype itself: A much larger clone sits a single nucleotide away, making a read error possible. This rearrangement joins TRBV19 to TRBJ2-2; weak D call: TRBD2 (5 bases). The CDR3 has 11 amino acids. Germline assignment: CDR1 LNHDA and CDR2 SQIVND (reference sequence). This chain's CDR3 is CASSTVGELIF. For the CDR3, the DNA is TGTGCCAGTAGTACAGTCGGGGAGCTGATTTTT. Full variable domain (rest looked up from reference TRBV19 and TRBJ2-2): DGGITQSPKYLFRKEGQNVTLSCEQNLNHDAMYWYRQDPGQGLRLIYYSQIVNDFQKGDIAEGYSVSREKKESFPLTVTSAQKNPTAFYLCASSTVGELIFGEGSRLTVL.

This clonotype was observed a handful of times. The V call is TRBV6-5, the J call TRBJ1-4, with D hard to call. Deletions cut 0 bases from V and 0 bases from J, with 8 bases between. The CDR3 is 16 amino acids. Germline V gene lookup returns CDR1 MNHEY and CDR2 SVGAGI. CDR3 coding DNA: TGTGCCAGCAGTTACTCGACACCTACAACTAATGAAAAACTGTTTTTT. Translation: CASSYSTPTTNEKLFF.

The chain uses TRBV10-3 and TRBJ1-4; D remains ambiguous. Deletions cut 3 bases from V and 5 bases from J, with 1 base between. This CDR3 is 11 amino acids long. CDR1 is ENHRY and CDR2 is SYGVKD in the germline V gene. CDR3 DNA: TGTGCCATCAGTGAAAATGAAAAACTGTTTTTT. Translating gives CAISENEKLFF.

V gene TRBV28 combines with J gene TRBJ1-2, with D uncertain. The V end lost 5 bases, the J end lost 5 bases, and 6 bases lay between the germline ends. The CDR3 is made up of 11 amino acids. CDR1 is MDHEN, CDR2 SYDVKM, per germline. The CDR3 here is CASSAGYGYTF. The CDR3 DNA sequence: TGTGCCAGCAGTGCGGGGTATGGCTACACCTTC.

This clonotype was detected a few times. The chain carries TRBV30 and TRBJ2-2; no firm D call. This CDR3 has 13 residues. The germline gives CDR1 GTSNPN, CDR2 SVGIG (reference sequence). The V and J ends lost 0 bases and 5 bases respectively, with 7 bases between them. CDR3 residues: CAWSVRRTGELFF. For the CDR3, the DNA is TGTGCCTGGAGTGTACGCAGGACCGGGGAGCTGTTTTTT.

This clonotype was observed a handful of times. CDR3 loop: CASSLASSYNEQFF. The CDR3 DNA reads TGTGCCAGCAGCTTAGCATCGAGTTACAATGAGCAGTTCTTC. The chain recombines TRBV7-9 with TRBJ2-1; D is unclear. The CDR3 runs to 14 residues. V was shortened by 0 bases and J by 4 bases, with 7 bases between the two germline ends. Germline assignment: CDR1 SEHNR and CDR2 FQNEAQ (reference sequence).

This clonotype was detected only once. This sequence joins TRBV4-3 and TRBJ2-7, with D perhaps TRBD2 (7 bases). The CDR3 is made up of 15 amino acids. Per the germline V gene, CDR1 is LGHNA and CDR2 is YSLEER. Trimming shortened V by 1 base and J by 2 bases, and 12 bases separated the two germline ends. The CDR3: CASSQGGGGAYEQYF. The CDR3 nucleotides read TGCGCCAGCAGCCAAGGGGGAGGGGGGGCCTACGAGCAGTACTTC.

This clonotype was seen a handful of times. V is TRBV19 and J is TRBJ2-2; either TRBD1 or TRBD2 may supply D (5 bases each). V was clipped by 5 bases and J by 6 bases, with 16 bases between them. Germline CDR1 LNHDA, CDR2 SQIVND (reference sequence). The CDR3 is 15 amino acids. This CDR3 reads CASSLPRGSPGELFF. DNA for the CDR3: TGTGCCAGTAGTCTCCCCCGGGGCTCGCCCGGGGAGCTGTTTTTT.

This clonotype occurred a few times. The CDR3, as DNA: TGTGCCAGCAGCCCACGTCCCGGGACAGGGTCGAGGACTGAAGCTTTCTTT. Translated, it gives CASSPRPGTGSRTEAFF. The chain links TRBV5-6 to TRBJ1-1; 9 positions match TRBD1. CDR1 is SGHDT, CDR2 YYEEEE, per germline. This CDR3 is 17 amino acids long. V lost 4 bases and J lost 5; bases outside the gene matches: 15. Looking up the rest from reference TRBV5-6 and TRBJ1-1 gives the full variable domain: DAGVTQSPTHLIKTRGQQVTLRCSPKSGHDTVSWYQQALGQGPQFIFQYYEEEERQRGNFPDRFSGHQFPNYSSELNVNALLLGDSALYLCASSPRPGTGSRTEAFFGQGTRLTVV.

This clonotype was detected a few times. The CDR3: CASSTYRGPDYNSPLHF. The CDR3 DNA reads as TGTGCCAGCAGCACTTACAGGGGGCCAGACTATAATTCACCCCTCCACTTT. The J gene is TRBJ1-6, the V gene TRBV7-9; TRBD1 agrees at 9 bases. Unmatched junction bases numbered 8, after V lost 5 bases and J lost 3 bases. Germline CDR1 is SEHNR and CDR2 is FQNEAQ (reference sequence). The CDR3 is made up of 17 amino acids.

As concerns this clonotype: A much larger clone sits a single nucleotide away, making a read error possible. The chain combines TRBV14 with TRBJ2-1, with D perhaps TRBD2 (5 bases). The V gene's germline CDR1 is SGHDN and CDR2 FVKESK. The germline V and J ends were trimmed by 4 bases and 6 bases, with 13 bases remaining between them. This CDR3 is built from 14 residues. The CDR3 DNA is TGTGCCAGCAGCCGGCGAGGGCTCTGCAATGAGCAGTTCTTC. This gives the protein CASSRRGLCNEQFF.

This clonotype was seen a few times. CDR3 sequence (DNA): TGTGCCAGCAGCTTGCATCTCCCGGGCAAGGAGACCCAGTACTTC. It encodes CASSLHLPGKETQYF. The V call is TRBV5-6, the J call TRBJ2-5, with unresolved D. Looked up from germline, CDR1 is SGHDT and CDR2 is YYEEEE. CDR3 length equals 15 residues. Trimming cost V 1 base and J 5 bases, with 15 bases left between them.

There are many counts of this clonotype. The chain's CDR3 is CSALVGGANQPQHF. In nucleotides, the CDR3 is TGCAGTGCTTTGGTCGGGGGGGCCAATCAGCCCCAGCATTTT. V usage is TRBV20-1 and J usage is TRBJ1-5, with D maybe TRBD1 (6 bases). The CDR3 runs 14 residues. Trimming removed 5 bases at V and 3 bases at J, with 14 bases between. Germline V CDR1 and CDR2: DFQATT, SNEGSKA (reference sequence).

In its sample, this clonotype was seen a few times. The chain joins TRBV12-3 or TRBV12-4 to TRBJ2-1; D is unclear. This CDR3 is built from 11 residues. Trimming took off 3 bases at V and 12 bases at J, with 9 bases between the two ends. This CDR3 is CASSLGGPQFF. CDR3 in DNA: TGTGCCAGCAGTTTGGGTGGGCCGCAGTTCTTC.